These T cell receptor beta chains were read from a single sample in a study of human T cells and chemical hapten exposure. MiXCR, applied by TCRdb to the RACE reads, yields one record per CDR3 protein. The table shows around 69,000 distinct CDR3 sequences, with around 10% occurring only once. The sample here was whole blood, taken in connection with sensitization to the hapten diphenylcyclopropenone (DPC). The source of these receptors is a woman in her thirties or forties with alopecia areata. Some clones in this sample may be carry-over from other donors' samples. The CDR3 runs from the conserved cysteine through the conserved F or W. A D gene is named only where the DNA matches it firmly. Expanded clones are given a class, and other clones once, few, many or no size at all.

CDR3 length: 16; clone size: many; J gene: TRBJ2-7; D gene: TRBD2; V gene: TRBV25-1; CDR3 DNA: TGTGCCAGCAGTGAATCGGGTAGCGGGGGGAGTGGGGAGCAGTACTTC; CDR3 protein: CASSESGSGGSGEQYF
CDR3 length: 13; clone size: few; J gene: TRBJ2-7; D gene: -; V gene: TRBV2; CDR3 DNA: TGTGCCAGCAGTGACACGTTCGGTGCTAAGCAGTACTTC; CDR3 protein: CASSDTFGAKQYF
CDR3 length: 15; clone size: many; J gene: TRBJ2-1; D gene: -; V gene: TRBV27; CDR3 DNA: TGTGCCAGCAGTTTAATTGCCGGGTCCTACAATGAGCAGTTCTTC; CDR3 protein: CASSLIAGSYNEQFF
CDR3 length: 11; clone size: few; J gene: TRBJ2-4; D gene: -; V gene: TRBV29-1; CDR3 DNA: TGCAGCGTTGAAGTGGGGCGAAGTCAGTACTTC; CDR3 protein: CSVEVGRSQYF
CDR3 length: 13; clone size: few; J gene: TRBJ1-2; D gene: -; V gene: TRBV7-2; CDR3 DNA: TGTGCCAGCAGCTTTAGGGCTAACTATGGCTACACCTTC; CDR3 protein: CASSFRANYGYTF
CDR3 length: 16; clone size: many; J gene: TRBJ2-3; D gene: -; V gene: TRBV4-3; CDR3 DNA: TGCGCCAGCAGCCAAGTAAAAGGATCTGAGGCAGATACGCAGTATTTT; CDR3 protein: CASSQVKGSEADTQYF
CDR3 length: 11; clone size: -; J gene: TRBJ2-5; D gene: -; V gene: TRBV7-8; CDR3 DNA: TGTGCCAGCACCCGGGGGGAGACCCAGTACTTC; CDR3 protein: CASTRGETQYF
CDR3 length: 15; clone size: many; J gene: TRBJ2-3; D gene: TRBD1; V gene: TRBV2; CDR3 DNA: TGTGCCAGAGAATCCCGGGACAGGGGCACAGATACGCAGTATTTT; CDR3 protein: CARESRDRGTDTQYF
CDR3 length: 13; clone size: -; J gene: TRBJ2-3; D gene: -; V gene: TRBV30; CDR3 DNA: TGTGCCTGGACAGGGAGTAGCACAGATACGCAGTATTTT; CDR3 protein: CAWTGSSTDTQYF
CDR3 length: 12; clone size: many; J gene: TRBJ1-2; D gene: -; V gene: TRBV5-6; CDR3 DNA: TGTGCCAGCAGCCCACGGATCGGGGGCTACACCTTC; CDR3 protein: CASSPRIGGYTF
CDR3 length: 16; clone size: -; J gene: TRBJ1-2; D gene: -; V gene: TRBV7-9; CDR3 DNA: TGTGCCAGCAGCGCTAATAGGGCTTTGTTTGAATATGGCTACACCTTC; CDR3 protein: CASSANRALFEYGYTF
CDR3 length: 18; clone size: many; J gene: TRBJ2-7; D gene: TRBD2; V gene: TRBV4-2; CDR3 DNA: TGTGCCAGCAGCCAAGACATTGGGGGAGCGGGACGCCTTTACGAGCAGTACTTC; CDR3 protein: CASSQDIGGAGRLYEQYF
CDR3 length: 14; clone size: -; J gene: TRBJ2-4; D gene: -; V gene: TRBV29-1; CDR3 DNA: TGCAGCGTTGGGGACCACCTAGCCAAAAACATTCAGTACTTC; CDR3 protein: CSVGDHLAKNIQYF
CDR3 length: 14; clone size: many; J gene: TRBJ1-4; D gene: -; V gene: TRBV12-3/TRBV12-4; CDR3 DNA: TGTGCCAGCAGTGGGGGGAGACTTAATGAAAAACTGTTTTTT; CDR3 protein: CASSGGRLNEKLFF
CDR3 length: 17; clone size: -; J gene: TRBJ2-1; D gene: TRBD2; V gene: TRBV9; CDR3 DNA: TGTGCCAGCAGCGTCCGCTACGGCGGGGGGGCCCACAATGAGCAGTTCTTC; CDR3 protein: CASSVRYGGGAHNEQFF
CDR3 length: 14; clone size: few; J gene: TRBJ1-2; D gene: -; V gene: TRBV11-2; CDR3 DNA: TGTGCCAGCAGCCCTCTTGAGGGGTTTAATGGCTACACCTTC; CDR3 protein: CASSPLEGFNGYTF
CDR3 length: 17; clone size: many; J gene: TRBJ2-1; D gene: TRBD2; V gene: TRBV11-2; CDR3 DNA: TGTGCCAGCAGCCCCCGACCCACTAGCGGGGGGGCCAATGAGCAGTTCTTC; CDR3 protein: CASSPRPTSGGANEQFF
CDR3 length: 12; clone size: many; J gene: TRBJ1-1; D gene: -; V gene: TRBV28; CDR3 DNA: TGTGCCAGCAGCCTAGGACCCAGGCAGGCTTTCTTT; CDR3 protein: CASSLGPRQAFF
CDR3 length: 13; clone size: many; J gene: TRBJ1-6; D gene: -; V gene: TRBV4-3; CDR3 DNA: TGCGCCAGCAGCCAAGGGGAGGGGGGCACCCTCCACTTT; CDR3 protein: CASSQGEGGTLHF
CDR3 length: 12; clone size: many; J gene: TRBJ2-3; D gene: -; V gene: TRBV7-8; CDR3 DNA: TGTGCCAGCAGCTTAAACCCAGATACGCAGTATTTT; CDR3 protein: CASSLNPDTQYF
CDR3 length: 14; clone size: few; J gene: TRBJ2-6; D gene: -; V gene: TRBV7-2; CDR3 DNA: TGTGCCAGCAGCGCGCGGACTGGGGCCAACGTCCTGACTTTC; CDR3 protein: CASSARTGANVLTF
CDR3 length: 12; clone size: few; J gene: TRBJ2-3; D gene: -; V gene: TRBV7-6; CDR3 DNA: TGTGCCAGCAGCGTCGATTCACATACGCAGTATTTT; CDR3 protein: CASSVDSHTQYF
CDR3 length: 16; clone size: many; J gene: TRBJ1-6; D gene: -; V gene: TRBV12-3/TRBV12-4; CDR3 DNA: TGTGCCAGCAGCCCCGGAGGCAGCTCCTATAATTCACCCCTCCACTTT; CDR3 protein: CASSPGGSSYNSPLHF
CDR3 length: 15; clone size: few; J gene: TRBJ1-5; D gene: TRBD1; V gene: TRBV5-3; CDR3 DNA: TGTGCCAGAAGCTTCGGACAGGTTATGGTCCAGCCCCAGCATTTT; CDR3 protein: CARSFGQVMVQPQHF
CDR3 length: 15; clone size: -; J gene: TRBJ1-2; D gene: -; V gene: TRBV7-2; CDR3 DNA: TGTGCCAGCAGCCTTCATTGGCGGGGGAGCTATGGCTACACCTTC; CDR3 protein: CASSLHWRGSYGYTF
CDR3 length: 14; clone size: -; J gene: TRBJ2-1; D gene: TRBD2; V gene: TRBV20-1; CDR3 DNA: TGCAGTGCTAGAGGGACTAGCTCCTACAATGAGCAGTTCTTC; CDR3 protein: CSARGTSSYNEQFF
CDR3 length: 17; clone size: -; J gene: TRBJ1-5; D gene: -; V gene: TRBV12-3/TRBV12-4; CDR3 DNA: TGTGCCAGCAGTTTTAAGGGACACCAGAATAGCAATCAGCCCCAGCATTTT; CDR3 protein: CASSFKGHQNSNQPQHF
CDR3 length: 14; clone size: -; J gene: TRBJ2-7; D gene: -; V gene: TRBV7-9; CDR3 DNA: TGTGCCAGCAGCTTAGAGGCCGGAAACTACGAGCAGTACTTC; CDR3 protein: CASSLEAGNYEQYF
CDR3 length: 17; clone size: many; J gene: TRBJ2-1; D gene: TRBD1; V gene: TRBV7-9; CDR3 DNA: TGTGCCAGCAGCTTACCCCTCGGGACAGGGGTTTTCAATGAGCAGTTCTTC; CDR3 protein: CASSLPLGTGVFNEQFF
CDR3 length: 14; clone size: -; J gene: TRBJ1-1; D gene: TRBD1; V gene: TRBV6-2/TRBV6-3; CDR3 DNA: TGTGCCAGCAGTTTCTCAGGGGGCGAAACTGAAGCTTTCTTT; CDR3 protein: CASSFSGGETEAFF
CDR3 length: 14; clone size: -; J gene: TRBJ2-7; D gene: -; V gene: TRBV10-3; CDR3 DNA: TGTGCCATCGGGGCGACAGAAGGATCCTACGAGCAGTACTTC; CDR3 protein: CAIGATEGSYEQYF